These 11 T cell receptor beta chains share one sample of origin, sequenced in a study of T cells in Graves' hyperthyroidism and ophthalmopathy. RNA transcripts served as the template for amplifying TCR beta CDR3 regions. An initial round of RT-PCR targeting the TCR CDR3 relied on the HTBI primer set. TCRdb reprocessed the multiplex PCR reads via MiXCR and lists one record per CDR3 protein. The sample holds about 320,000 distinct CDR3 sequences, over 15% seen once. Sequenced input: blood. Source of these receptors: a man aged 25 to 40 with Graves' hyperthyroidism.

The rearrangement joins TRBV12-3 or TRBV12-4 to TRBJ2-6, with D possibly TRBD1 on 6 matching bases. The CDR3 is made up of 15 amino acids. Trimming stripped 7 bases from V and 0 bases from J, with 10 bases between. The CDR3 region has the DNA TGTGCCAGCACAGGGGAGACCTCTGGGGCCAACGTCCTGACTTTC. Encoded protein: CASTGETSGANVLTF.

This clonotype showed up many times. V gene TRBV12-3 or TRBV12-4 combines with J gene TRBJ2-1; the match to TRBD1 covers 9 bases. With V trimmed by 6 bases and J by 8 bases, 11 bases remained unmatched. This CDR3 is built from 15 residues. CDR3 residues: CASSSWTGVNHEQFF. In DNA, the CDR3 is TGTGCCAGCAGCTCCTGGACAGGGGTTAACCATGAGCAGTTCTTC.

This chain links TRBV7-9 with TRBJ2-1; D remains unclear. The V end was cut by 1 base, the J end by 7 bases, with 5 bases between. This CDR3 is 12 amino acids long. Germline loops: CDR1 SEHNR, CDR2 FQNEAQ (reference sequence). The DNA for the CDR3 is TGTGCCAGCAGCTTAGAATCGAATGAGCAGTTCTTC. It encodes CASSLESNEQFF.

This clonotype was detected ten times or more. As DNA, the CDR3 is TGTGCCAGCAGTTTAGGACAGGCGAGCACCGGGGAGCTGTTTTTT. Its translation is CASSLGQASTGELFF. The chain combines TRBV27 with TRBJ2-2; 7 positions match TRBD1. Germline CDR1 MNHEY, CDR2 SMNVEV (reference sequence). CDR3 length: 15 residues. V shed 2 bases and J 4 bases; nucleotides not matched to a gene: 4.

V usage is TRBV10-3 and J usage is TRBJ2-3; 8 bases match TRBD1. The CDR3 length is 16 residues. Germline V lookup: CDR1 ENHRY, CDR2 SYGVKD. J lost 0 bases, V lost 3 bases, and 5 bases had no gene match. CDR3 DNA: TGTGCCATCAGTGAATTAGGACAGGGCAGCACAGATACGCAGTATTTT. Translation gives CAISELGQGSTDTQYF.

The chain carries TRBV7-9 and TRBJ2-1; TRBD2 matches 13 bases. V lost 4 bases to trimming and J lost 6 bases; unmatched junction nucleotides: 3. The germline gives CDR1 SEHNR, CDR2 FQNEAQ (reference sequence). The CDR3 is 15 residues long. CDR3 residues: CASSSRTSGGNEQFF. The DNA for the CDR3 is TGTGCCAGCAGCTCAAGGACTAGCGGGGGCAATGAGCAGTTCTTC.

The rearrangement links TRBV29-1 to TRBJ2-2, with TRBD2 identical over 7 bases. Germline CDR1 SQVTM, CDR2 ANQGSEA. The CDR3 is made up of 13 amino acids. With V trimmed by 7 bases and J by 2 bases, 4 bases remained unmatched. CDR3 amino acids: CSGGGVNTGELFF. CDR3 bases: TGCAGCGGTGGGGGGGTAAACACCGGGGAGCTGTTTTTT.

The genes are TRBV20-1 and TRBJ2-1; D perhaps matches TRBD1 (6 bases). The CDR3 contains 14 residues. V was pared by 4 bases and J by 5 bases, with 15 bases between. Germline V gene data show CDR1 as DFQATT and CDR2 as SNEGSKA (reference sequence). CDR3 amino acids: CSAKNRDNNNEQFF. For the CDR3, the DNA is TGCAGTGCTAAGAACAGGGACAACAACAATGAGCAGTTCTTC.

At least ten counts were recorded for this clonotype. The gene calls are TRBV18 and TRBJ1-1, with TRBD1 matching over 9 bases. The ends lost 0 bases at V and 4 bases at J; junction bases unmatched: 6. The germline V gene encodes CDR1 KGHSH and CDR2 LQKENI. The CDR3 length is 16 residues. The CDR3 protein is CASSPPGTGFLTEAFF. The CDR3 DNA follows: TGTGCCAGCTCACCACCCGGGACAGGGTTTCTCACTGAAGCTTTCTTT.

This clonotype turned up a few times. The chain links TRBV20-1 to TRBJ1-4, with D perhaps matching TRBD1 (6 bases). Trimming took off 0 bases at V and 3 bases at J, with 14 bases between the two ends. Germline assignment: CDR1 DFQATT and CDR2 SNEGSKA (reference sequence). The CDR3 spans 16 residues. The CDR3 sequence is CSARDRVTGSNEKLFF. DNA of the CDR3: TGCAGTGCTAGAGATCGGGTGACAGGATCTAATGAAAAACTGTTTTTT.

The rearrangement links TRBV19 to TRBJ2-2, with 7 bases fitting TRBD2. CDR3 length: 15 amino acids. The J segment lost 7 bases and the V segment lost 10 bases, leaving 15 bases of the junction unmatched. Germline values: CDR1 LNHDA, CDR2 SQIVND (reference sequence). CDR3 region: CATARAGRAGGELFF. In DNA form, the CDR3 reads TGTGCCACCGCCAGAGCGGGACGGGCGGGCGGGGAGCTGTTTTTT.